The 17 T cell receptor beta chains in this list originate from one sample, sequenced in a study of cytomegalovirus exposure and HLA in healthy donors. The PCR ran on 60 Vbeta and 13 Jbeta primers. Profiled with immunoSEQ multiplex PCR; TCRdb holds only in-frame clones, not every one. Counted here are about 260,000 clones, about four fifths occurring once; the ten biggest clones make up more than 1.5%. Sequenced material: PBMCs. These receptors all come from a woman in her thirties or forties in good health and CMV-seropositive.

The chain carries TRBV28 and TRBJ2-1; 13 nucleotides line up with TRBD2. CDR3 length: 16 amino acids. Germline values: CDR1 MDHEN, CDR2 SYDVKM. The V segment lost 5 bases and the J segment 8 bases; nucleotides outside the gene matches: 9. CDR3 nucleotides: TGTGCCAGCAGTCCCCCGGGACTAGCGGGAATCCATGAGCAGTTCTTC. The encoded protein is CASSPPGLAGIHEQFF.

This CDR3 reads CASSPRTSGSGGDTQYF. CDR3 sequence (DNA): TGTGCCAGCAGCCCACGGACTAGCGGGAGTGGGGGGGATACGCAGTATTTT. The chain links TRBV7-3 to TRBJ2-3; TRBD2 matches at 13 bases. Germline V gives CDR1 SGHTA, CDR2 FQGTGA. The V segment lost 5 bases and the J segment 6 bases; nucleotides outside the gene matches: 11. The CDR3 length is 17 residues.

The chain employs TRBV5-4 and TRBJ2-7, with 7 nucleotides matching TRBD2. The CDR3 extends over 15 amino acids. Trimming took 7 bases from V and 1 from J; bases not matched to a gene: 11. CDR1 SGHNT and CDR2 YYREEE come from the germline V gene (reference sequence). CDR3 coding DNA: TGTGCCAGCGCGGTGGCTAGCGGTTCTTCCTACGAGCAGTACTTC. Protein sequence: CASAVASGSSYEQYF.

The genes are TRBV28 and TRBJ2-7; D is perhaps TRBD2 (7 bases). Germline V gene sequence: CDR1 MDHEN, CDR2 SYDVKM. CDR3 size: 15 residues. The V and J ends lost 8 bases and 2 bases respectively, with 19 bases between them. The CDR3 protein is CASSLGAGAPYEQYF. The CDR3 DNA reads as TGTGCCAGCTCCCTGGGCGCGGGGGCCCCCTACGAGCAGTACTTC.

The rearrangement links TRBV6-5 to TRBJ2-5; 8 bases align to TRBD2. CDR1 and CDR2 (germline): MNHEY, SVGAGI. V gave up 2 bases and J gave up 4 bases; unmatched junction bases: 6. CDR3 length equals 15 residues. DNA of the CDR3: TGTGCCAGCAGTTACCGGGGGCTAGCGGGAGAGACCCAGTACTTC. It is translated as CASSYRGLAGETQYF.

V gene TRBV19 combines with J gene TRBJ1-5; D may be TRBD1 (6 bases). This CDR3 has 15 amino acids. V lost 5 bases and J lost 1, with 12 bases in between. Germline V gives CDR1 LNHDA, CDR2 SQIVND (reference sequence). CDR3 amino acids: CASSLRDTSNQPQHF. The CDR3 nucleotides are TGTGCCAGTAGTCTTCGGGACACGAGCAATCAGCCCCAGCATTTT.

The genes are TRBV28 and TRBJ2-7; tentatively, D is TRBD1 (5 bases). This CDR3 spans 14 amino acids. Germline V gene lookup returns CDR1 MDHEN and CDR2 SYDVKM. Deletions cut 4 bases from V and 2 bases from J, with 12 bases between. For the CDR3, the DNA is TGTGCCAGCAGTTCCTCGGACACAGCCTACGAGCAGTACTTC. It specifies CASSSSDTAYEQYF.

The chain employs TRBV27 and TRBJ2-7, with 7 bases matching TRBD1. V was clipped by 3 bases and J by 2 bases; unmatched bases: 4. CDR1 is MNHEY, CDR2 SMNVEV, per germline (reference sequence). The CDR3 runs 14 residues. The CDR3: CASSFRQGPYEQYF. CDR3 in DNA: TGTGCCAGCAGTTTTCGACAGGGACCCTACGAGCAGTACTTC.

DNA of the CDR3: TGTGCCAGCAGCTTGGTAAGAGAGGAGACCCAGTACTTC. It specifies CASSLVREETQYF. This chain joins TRBV5-4 and TRBJ2-5; D is uncertain. Germline values: CDR1 SGHNT, CDR2 YYREEE (reference sequence). The CDR3 extends over 13 amino acids. The V end was cut by 0 bases, the J end by 5 bases, with 8 bases between. Based on the CDR3 plus reference TRBV5-4 and TRBJ2-5, the full variable domain is ETGVTQSPTHLIKTRGQQVTLRCSSQSGHNTVSWYQQALGQGPQFIFQYYREEENGRGNFPPRFSGLQFPNYSSELNVNALELDDSALYLCASSLVREETQYFGPGTRLLVL.

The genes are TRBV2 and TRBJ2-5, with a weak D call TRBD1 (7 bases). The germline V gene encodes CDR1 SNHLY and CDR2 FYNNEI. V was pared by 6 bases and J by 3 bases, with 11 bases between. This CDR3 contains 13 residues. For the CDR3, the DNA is TGTGCCAGCAGGCCCAGGGGGGAAGAGACCCAGTACTTC. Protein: CASRPRGEETQYF.

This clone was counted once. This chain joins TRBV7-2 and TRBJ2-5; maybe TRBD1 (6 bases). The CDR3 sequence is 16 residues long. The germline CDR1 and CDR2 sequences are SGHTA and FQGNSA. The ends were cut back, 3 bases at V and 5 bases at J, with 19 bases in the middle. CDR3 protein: CASSFAPGAGVETQYF. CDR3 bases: TGTGCCAGCAGCTTCGCGCCCGGGGCAGGGGTCGAGACCCAGTACTTC.

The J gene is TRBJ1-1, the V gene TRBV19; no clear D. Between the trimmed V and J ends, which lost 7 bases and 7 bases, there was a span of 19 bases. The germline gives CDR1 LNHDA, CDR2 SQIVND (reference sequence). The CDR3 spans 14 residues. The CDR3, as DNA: TGTGCCAGTACTACCCCCCTTGGGAGGAATGAAGCTTTCTTT. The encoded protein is CASTTPLGRNEAFF.

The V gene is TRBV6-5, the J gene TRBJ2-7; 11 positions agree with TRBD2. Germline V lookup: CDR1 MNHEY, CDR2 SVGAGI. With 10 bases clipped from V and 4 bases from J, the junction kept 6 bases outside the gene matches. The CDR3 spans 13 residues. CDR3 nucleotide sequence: TGTGCCACCTCGACTAGCGGGAATTACGAGCAGTACTTC. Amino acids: CATSTSGNYEQYF.

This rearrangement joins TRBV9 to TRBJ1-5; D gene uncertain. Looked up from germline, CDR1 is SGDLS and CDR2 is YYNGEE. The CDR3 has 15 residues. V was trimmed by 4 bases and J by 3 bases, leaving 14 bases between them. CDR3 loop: CASSPGGTVNQPQHF. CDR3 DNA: TGTGCCAGCAGCCCCGGAGGCACAGTCAATCAGCCCCAGCATTTT.

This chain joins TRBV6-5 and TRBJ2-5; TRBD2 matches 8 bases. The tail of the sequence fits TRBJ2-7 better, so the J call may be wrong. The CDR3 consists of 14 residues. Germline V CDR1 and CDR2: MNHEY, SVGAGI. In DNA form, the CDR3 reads TGTGCCAGCAGTTACTCGGGCGGGAGGTCCGAGCAGTACTTC. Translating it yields CASSYSGGRSEQYF.

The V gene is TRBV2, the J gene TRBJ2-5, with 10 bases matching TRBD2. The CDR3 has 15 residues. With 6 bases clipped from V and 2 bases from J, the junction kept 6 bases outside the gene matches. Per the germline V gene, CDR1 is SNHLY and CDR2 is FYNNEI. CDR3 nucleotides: TGTGCCAGCAGCGAACTAGCGGGGAGTCAAGAGACCCAGTACTTC. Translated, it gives CASSELAGSQETQYF.

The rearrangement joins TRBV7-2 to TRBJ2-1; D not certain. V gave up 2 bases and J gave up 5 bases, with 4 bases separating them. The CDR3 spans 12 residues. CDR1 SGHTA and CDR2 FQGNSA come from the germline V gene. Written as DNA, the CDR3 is TGTGCCAGCAGCTTAACAAACAATGAGCAGTTCTTC. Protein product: CASSLTNNEQFF. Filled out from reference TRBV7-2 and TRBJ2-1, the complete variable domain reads GAGVSQSPSNKVTEKGKDVELRCDPISGHTALYWYRQSLGQGLEFLIYFQGNSAPDKSGLPSDRFSAERTGGSVSTLTIQRTQQEDSAVYLCASSLTNNEQFFGPGTRLTVL.